This T cell receptor beta chain is drawn from a study of shared clonotypes between healthy human individuals. Broader study findings: Sequencing depth was expected to affect clonotype sharing among donors. For sorted subsets, rarefaction showed incomplete sequencing despite large depth.

Naive CD8 populations comprised CD45RO-negative cells positively selected for CCR7, excluding terminally differentiated effector memory CD45RA+ cells. Every donor was a Caucasian adult from Nashville, Tennessee. Clones were sequenced by immunoSEQ multiplex PCR, and TCRdb holds only the in-frame ones, with some missing. The table shows under 1 million clones, with about 96% occurring only once. Trimming left V 4 bases short and J 7 bases short, with 15 bases between. The CDR3 covers 13 residues. Germline V gene data show CDR1 as SGHRS and CDR2 as YFSETQ. On this clone: Its antigen is as yet unknown.

The rearrangement joins TRBV5-1 to TRBJ2-7; a weak D match, TRBD2 (6 bases). Specimen: naive CD8+ T cells sorted from blood. The TCR sequence derives from a man aged 30-40 years in good health. The CDR3 sequence: CASSPGVAWEQYF. The CDR3 nucleotides are TGCGCCAGCAGCCCGGGAGTCGCTTGGGAGCAGTACTTC.